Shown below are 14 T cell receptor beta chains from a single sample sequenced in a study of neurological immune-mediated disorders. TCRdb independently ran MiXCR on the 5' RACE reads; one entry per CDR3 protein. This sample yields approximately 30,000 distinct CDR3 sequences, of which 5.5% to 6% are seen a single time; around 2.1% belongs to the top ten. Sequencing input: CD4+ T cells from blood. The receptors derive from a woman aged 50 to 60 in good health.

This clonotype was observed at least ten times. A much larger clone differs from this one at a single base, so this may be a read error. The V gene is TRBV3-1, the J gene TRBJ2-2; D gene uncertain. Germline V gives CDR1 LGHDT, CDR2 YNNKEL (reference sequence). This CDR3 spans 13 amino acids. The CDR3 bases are TGTGTCAGCAGCCGCGCCCTGGGCGGGGAGCTGTTTTTT. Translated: CVSSRALGGELFF.

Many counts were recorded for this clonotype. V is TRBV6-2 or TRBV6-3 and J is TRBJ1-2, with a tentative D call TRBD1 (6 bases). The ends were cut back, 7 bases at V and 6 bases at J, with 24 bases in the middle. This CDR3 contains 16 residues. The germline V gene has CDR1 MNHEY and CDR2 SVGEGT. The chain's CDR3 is CASTVEGQKQGHGYTF. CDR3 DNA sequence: TGTGCCAGCACGGTGGAGGGACAAAAACAAGGGCATGGCTACACCTTC.

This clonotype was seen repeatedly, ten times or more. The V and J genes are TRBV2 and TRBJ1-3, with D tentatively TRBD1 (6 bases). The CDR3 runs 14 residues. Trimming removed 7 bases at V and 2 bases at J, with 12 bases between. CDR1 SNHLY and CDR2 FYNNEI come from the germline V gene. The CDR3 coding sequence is TGTGCCAGCACCCAGGACAGAACTGGAAACACCATATATTTT. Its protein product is CASTQDRTGNTIYF.

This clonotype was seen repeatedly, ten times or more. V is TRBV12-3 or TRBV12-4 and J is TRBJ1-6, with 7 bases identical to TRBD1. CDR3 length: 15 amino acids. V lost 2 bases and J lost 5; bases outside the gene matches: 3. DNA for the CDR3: TGTGCCAGCAGTTTACGGACAGGCCATAATTCACCCCTCCACTTT. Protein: CASSLRTGHNSPLHF.

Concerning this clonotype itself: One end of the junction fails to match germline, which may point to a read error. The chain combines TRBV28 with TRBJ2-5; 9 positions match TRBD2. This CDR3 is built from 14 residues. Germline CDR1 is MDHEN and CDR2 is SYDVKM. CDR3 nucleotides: TGTGCCAGCGGGAGAGCGGGGGGACCGGAGACCCATTACTTC. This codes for CASGRAGGPETHYF.

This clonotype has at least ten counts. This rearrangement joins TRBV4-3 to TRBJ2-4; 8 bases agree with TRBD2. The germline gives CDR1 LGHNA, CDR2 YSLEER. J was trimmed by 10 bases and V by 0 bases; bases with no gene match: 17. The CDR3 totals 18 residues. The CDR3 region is CASSQEPPRYSAGGIQYF. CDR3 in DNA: TGCGCCAGCAGCCAAGAGCCCCCCAGGTACTCGGCGGGAGGAATTCAGTACTTC.

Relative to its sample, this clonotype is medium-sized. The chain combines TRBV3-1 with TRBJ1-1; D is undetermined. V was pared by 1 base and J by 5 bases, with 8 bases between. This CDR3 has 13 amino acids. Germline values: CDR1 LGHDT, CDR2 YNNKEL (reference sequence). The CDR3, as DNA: TGTGCCAGCAGCCAAGCCGATAGTACTGAAGCTTTCTTT. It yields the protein CASSQADSTEAFF.

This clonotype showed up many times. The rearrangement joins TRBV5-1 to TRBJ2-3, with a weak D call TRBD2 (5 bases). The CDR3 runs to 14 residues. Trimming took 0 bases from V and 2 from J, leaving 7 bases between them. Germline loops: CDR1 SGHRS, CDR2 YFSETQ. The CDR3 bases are TGCGCCAGCAGCTTGGCGGGGTACACAGATACGCAGTATTTT. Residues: CASSLAGYTDTQYF.

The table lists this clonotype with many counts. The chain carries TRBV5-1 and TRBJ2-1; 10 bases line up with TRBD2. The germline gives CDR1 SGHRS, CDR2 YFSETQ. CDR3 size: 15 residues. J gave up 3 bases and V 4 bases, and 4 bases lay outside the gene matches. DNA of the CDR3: TGCGCCAGCAGCCTAGCGGGAGACCACTACAATGAGCAGTTCTTC. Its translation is CASSLAGDHYNEQFF.

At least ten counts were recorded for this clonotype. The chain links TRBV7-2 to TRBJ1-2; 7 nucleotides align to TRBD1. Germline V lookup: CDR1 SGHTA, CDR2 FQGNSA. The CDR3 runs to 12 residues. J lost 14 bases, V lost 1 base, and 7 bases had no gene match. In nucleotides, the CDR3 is TGTGCCAGCAGCTTAGACAGGGGCGGTGAGACCTTC. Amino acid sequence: CASSLDRGGETF. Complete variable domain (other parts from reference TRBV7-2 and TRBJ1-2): GAGVSQSPSNKVTEKGKDVELRCDPISGHTALYWYRQSLGQGLEFLIYFQGNSAPDKSGLPSDRFSAERTGGSVSTLTIQRTQQEDSAVYLCASSLDRGGETFGSGTRLTVV.

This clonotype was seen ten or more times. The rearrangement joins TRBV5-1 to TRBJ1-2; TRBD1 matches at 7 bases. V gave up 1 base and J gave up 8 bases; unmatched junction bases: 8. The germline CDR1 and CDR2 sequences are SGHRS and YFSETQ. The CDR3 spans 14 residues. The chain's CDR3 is CASSLSHQGDGYTF. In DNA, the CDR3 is TGCGCCAGCAGCTTGTCTCACCAGGGGGACGGCTACACCTTC.

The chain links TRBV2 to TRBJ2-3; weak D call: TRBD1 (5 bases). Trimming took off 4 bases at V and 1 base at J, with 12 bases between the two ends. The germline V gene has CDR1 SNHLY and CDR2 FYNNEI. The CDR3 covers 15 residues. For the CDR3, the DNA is TGTGCCAGCAGTGTTCAGGGTTCCGGCACAGATACGCAGTATTTT. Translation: CASSVQGSGTDTQYF.

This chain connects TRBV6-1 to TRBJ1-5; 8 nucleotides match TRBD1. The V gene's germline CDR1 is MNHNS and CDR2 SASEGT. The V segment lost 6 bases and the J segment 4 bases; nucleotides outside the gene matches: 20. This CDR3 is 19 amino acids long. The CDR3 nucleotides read TGTGCCAGCAGGGATATGTACCCTCAGGGGGCGCAGAATAATCAGCCCCAGCATTTT. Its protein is CASRDMYPQGAQNNQPQHF.

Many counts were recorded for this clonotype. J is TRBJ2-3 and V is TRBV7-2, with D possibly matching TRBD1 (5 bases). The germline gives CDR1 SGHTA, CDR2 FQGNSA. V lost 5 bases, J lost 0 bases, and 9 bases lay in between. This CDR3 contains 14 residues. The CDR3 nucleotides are TGTGCCAGCAGCGGGGCAGCGAGCACAGATACGCAGTATTTT. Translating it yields CASSGAASTDTQYF.